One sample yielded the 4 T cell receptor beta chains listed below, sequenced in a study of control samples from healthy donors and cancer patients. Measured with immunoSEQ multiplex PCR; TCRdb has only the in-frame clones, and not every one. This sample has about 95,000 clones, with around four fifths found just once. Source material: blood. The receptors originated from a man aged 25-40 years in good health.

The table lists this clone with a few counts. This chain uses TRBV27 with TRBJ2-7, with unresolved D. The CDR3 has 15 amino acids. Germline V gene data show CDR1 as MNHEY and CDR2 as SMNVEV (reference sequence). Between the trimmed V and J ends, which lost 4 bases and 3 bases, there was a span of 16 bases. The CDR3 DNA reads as TGTGCCAGCAGTTCGCCCCGGTCGGCGCACTACGAGCAGTACTTC. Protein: CASSSPRSAHYEQYF.

Here the CDR3 DNA reads TGTGCCAGCAGCGTAGGCAGGGAAACTGGCGAGCAGTACTTC. Its translation is CASSVGRETGEQYF. The rearrangement joins TRBV9 to TRBJ2-7, with a weak D call TRBD1 (5 bases). The length of the CDR3 is 14 residues. Germline CDR1 is SGDLS and CDR2 is YYNGEE. V was pared by 0 bases and J by 6 bases, with 13 bases between.

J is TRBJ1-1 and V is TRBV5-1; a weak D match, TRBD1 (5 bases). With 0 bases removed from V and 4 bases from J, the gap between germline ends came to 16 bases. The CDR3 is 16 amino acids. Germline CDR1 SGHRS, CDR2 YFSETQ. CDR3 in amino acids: CASSLEGAPGGTEAFF. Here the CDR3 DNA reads TGCGCCAGCAGCTTGGAAGGGGCCCCGGGGGGCACTGAAGCTTTCTTT.

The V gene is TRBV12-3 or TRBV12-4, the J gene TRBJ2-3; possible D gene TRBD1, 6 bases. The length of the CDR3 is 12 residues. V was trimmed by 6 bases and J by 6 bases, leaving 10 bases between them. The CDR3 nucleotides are TGTGCCAGCAGCCCAGGGGAGGATACGCAGTATTTT. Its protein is CASSPGEDTQYF.